Detailed here is one T cell receptor beta chain. Germline and junction disagree at one end, which may indicate a read error. The CDR3 is 16 residues long. Germline CDR1 is SGHKS and CDR2 is YYEKEE (reference sequence). These data are taken from a study of blood T cell repertoires in COVID-19. Whole-study context: Donors in the United States, Italy and Spain gave samples during acute or convalescent COVID-19.

Participants reported their clinical history, and cohort assignment relied on those reports. This table comes from immunoSEQ multiplex PCR, and its TCRdb copy is limited to in-frame clones, with some not included. The table has some 460,000 clones, nearly 90% seen once; the top ten hold approximately 2%. Sequencing was carried out using PBMCs or T cells enriched from blood (not recorded which). The sequence was obtained from a woman between 18 and 30 years old with acute COVID-19. The rearrangement links TRBV5-5 to TRBJ1-5; 12 nucleotides agree with TRBD1. The CDR3 sequence: CASSHGGTGGNQPQHF. CDR3 nucleotide sequence: TGTGCCAGCAGCCACGGAGGGACAGGGGGCAACCAGCCCCAGCATTTT.